The 26 T cell receptor beta chains below come from one sample, sequenced in a study of shared clonotypes between healthy human individuals. The assay was immunoSEQ multiplex PCR, and TCRdb's table has in-frame clones only and misses some. The data show 300,000 to 400,000 clones, with over 75% seen just once and around 15% held by the top ten. Input material: memory CD8+ T cells sorted from blood. The subset denotes: CD45RO+ cells pooled with CCR7-negative TemRA cells. The origin of the receptors is a man between 18 and 35 years old in good health.

This clone was seen a single time. The chain links TRBV4-1 to TRBJ2-1; 8 bases fit TRBD1. V dropped 3 bases and J dropped 0; count of bases not matched to a gene: 4. This CDR3 has 16 amino acids. Germline V CDR1 and CDR2: MGHRA, YSYEKL. Written as DNA, the CDR3 is TGCGCCAGCAGCCACAGGACAGGGAGCTCCTACAATGAGCAGTTCTTC. Protein product: CASSHRTGSSYNEQFF.

This sequence joins TRBV29-1 and TRBJ1-5, with 7 bases aligning to TRBD1. Per the germline V gene, CDR1 is SQVTM and CDR2 is ANQGSEA. Trimming removed 6 bases from V and 3 bases from J; junction bases left unmatched: 5. This CDR3 contains 13 residues. CDR3 in DNA: TGCAGCGTGTCGGGACAGTTCAATCAGCCCCAGCATTTT. Its protein product is CSVSGQFNQPQHF.

The chain employs TRBV30 and TRBJ2-3; 9 nucleotides agree with TRBD2. V gave up 0 bases and J gave up 0 bases; unmatched junction bases: 13. The CDR3 totals 19 residues. Germline lookup yields CDR1 GTSNPN and CDR2 SVGIG (reference sequence). CDR3 coding DNA: TGTGCCTGGAGTGTAAGGAGTGTCATGAGCGGGAGGAGCACAGATACGCAGTATTTT. Its translation: CAWSVRSVMSGRSTDTQYF.

The rearrangement links TRBV14 to TRBJ2-3; D may match TRBD1 or TRBD2 (5 bases each). V was trimmed by 0 bases and J by 4 bases, leaving 14 bases between them. CDR1 SGHDN and CDR2 FVKESK come from the germline V gene. This CDR3 is 16 amino acids long. The CDR3 is CASSQESGPQADTQYF. DNA of the CDR3: TGTGCCAGCAGCCAAGAATCGGGACCCCAGGCAGATACGCAGTATTTT.

This chain joins TRBV6-5 and TRBJ1-3; D not resolved. Germline values: CDR1 MNHEY, CDR2 SVGAGI. This CDR3 has 16 residues. Trimming left V 2 bases short and J 4 bases short, with 15 bases between. As DNA, the CDR3 is TGTGCCAGCAGTTACGGATTGCGTTCATCCGGAAACACCATATATTTT. Amino acids: CASSYGLRSSGNTIYF.

V gene TRBV7-9 combines with J gene TRBJ2-7; no definite D call. The CDR3 sequence is 17 residues long. Trimming left V 4 bases short and J 3 bases short, with 22 bases between. Germline loops: CDR1 SEHNR, CDR2 FQNEAQ (reference sequence). Here the CDR3 DNA reads TGTGCCAGCAGCTCCCCACCCCTCTGGACGACTTTCTACGAGCAGTACTTC. It is translated as CASSSPPLWTTFYEQYF.

This rearrangement joins TRBV29-1 to TRBJ2-7; TRBD2 is a possible D gene (6 bases). The CDR3 is 13 residues long. V lost 6 bases to trimming and J lost 3 bases, with 15 bases between them. Germline V lookup: CDR1 SQVTM, CDR2 ANQGSEA. The CDR3 DNA sequence: TGCAGCGTCCTGGGACTTTCTCGCTACGAGCAGTACTTC. It specifies CSVLGLSRYEQYF.

This clone has just a few counts. The same CDR3 arises from other DNA sequences in this sample as well. The J gene is TRBJ2-7, the V gene TRBV11-2, with 7 bases lining up with TRBD2. J was trimmed by 3 bases and V by 3 bases; bases with no gene match: 2. This CDR3 contains 13 residues. Germline lookup yields CDR1 SGHAT and CDR2 FQNNGV. The CDR3 region is CASSLQRDYEQYF. CDR3 coding DNA: TGTGCCAGCAGCTTGCAGCGGGACTACGAGCAGTACTTC.

The CDR3, as DNA: TGTGCCAGCAGAGCAGGGGGAGGGGGTGGCTACACCTTC. It codes for CASRAGGGGGYTF. This chain joins TRBV28 and TRBJ1-2; 7 bases match TRBD1. With V trimmed by 6 bases and J by 7 bases, 8 bases remained unmatched. Germline-derived CDR1 and CDR2 are MDHEN and SYDVKM. This CDR3 is built from 13 residues.

This chain links TRBV9 with TRBJ2-3; D is undetermined. Trimming took 0 bases from V and 1 from J, leaving 9 bases between them. This CDR3 is built from 15 residues. Germline V gene data show CDR1 as SGDLS and CDR2 as YYNGEE. CDR3 amino acids: CASSVVGIGTDTQYF. Here the CDR3 DNA reads TGTGCCAGCAGCGTAGTGGGGATCGGCACAGATACGCAGTATTTT.

Concerning this clone itself: The same CDR3 also results from other DNA sequences found in this sample. The CDR3 here is CASSPRTGGYEQYF. In DNA, the CDR3 is TGCGCCAGCAGCCCACGGACAGGGGGCTACGAGCAGTACTTC. The V call is TRBV4-1, the J call TRBJ2-7, with 10 bases aligning to TRBD1. The CDR3 extends over 14 amino acids. CDR1 and CDR2 (germline): MGHRA, YSYEKL. V dropped 4 bases and J dropped 3; count of bases not matched to a gene: 3.

As for this clone: At one end, the junction sequence differs from germline, possibly due to a read error. This chain connects TRBV7-2 to TRBJ2-7; D may be TRBD1 (5 bases). The CDR3 extends over 17 amino acids. From germline, CDR1 is SGHTA and CDR2 FQGNSA. CDR3 region: CASTLLSLGQSSYEQYF. DNA for the CDR3: TGTGCCAGCACCTTATTATCCCTGGGGCAGTCGAGCTACGAGCAGTACTTC.

The chain has TRBV27 and TRBJ2-5; 7 bases agree with TRBD2. There are 13 residues in the CDR3. Germline V gene sequence: CDR1 MNHEY, CDR2 SMNVEV (reference sequence). Trimming at V came to 5 bases and at J to 5 bases, leaving 5 bases not matched to a gene. CDR3 coding DNA: TGTGCCAGCAGTGTAGCGGGCAGGGAGACCCAGTACTTC. Encoded protein: CASSVAGRETQYF.

The J gene is TRBJ1-2, the V gene TRBV7-9, with a weak D call TRBD1 (6 bases). Germline loops: CDR1 SEHNR, CDR2 FQNEAQ (reference sequence). V was cut by 6 bases and J by 8 bases, with 19 bases left in between. The CDR3 sequence is 14 residues long. The CDR3: CASRLSRGSEGYTF. The CDR3 DNA reads TGTGCCAGCAGGCTCAGCAGGGGATCTGAGGGCTACACCTTC. The full variable domain, its missing parts supplied by reference TRBV7-9 and TRBJ1-2, is DTGVSQNPRHKITKRGQNVTFRCDPISEHNRLYWYRQTLGQGPEFLTYFQNEAQLEKSRLLSDRFSAERPKGSFSTLEIQRTEQGDSAMYLCASRLSRGSEGYTFGSGTRLTVV.

The CDR3 loop reads CASSAEPWAGELFF. The CDR3 nucleotides read TGTGCCAGCAGTGCAGAACCGTGGGCCGGGGAGCTGTTTTTT. The rearrangement links TRBV6-5 to TRBJ2-2; D unresolved. The V and J ends lost 5 bases and 6 bases respectively, with 13 bases between them. CDR3 length: 14 residues. Germline V gene sequence: CDR1 MNHEY, CDR2 SVGAGI.

This clone appeared once. CDR3 nucleotides: TGCGCCAGCAGCTTGCTTCCGGGCCCCCCGGGCTCGGTGAACACTGAAGCTTTCTTT. Amino acid sequence: CASSLLPGPPGSVNTEAFF. The V call is TRBV5-1, the J call TRBJ1-1; D gene uncertain. CDR3 length: 19 residues. Germline V gene data show CDR1 as SGHRS and CDR2 as YFSETQ. Trimming removed 1 base from V and 0 bases from J, with 22 bases in between.

The rearrangement links TRBV18 to TRBJ2-7; no firm D call. Per germline, CDR1 KGHSH and CDR2 LQKENI. V lost 2 bases and J lost 3, with 8 bases in between. The CDR3 loop spans 13 amino acids. The CDR3 DNA reads TGTGCCAGCTCACCAGGCAGCGTCTACGAGCAGTACTTC. Protein product: CASSPGSVYEQYF.

The table lists this clone with a count of one. This sequence may be a read error, since a much larger clone differs from it by one base. Distinct nucleotide sequences in the sample also encode this CDR3. The chain carries TRBV9 and TRBJ2-2; 9 nucleotides align to TRBD1. V lost 0 bases, J lost 5 bases, and 2 bases stayed unmatched. CDR3 size: 15 residues. In germline, CDR1 is SGDLS, CDR2 YYNGEE. CDR3 sequence (DNA): TGTGCCAGCAGCGTAGAGACAGGGGGGACCGGGGAGCTGTTTTTT. As protein: CASSVETGGTGELFF.

J is TRBJ2-5 and V is TRBV11-1; tentatively, D is TRBD1 (5 bases). This CDR3 is built from 15 residues. V dropped 0 bases and J dropped 6 bases, with 14 bases sitting between them. Germline CDR1 and CDR2: SGHAT and FQDESV (reference sequence). The CDR3 loop is CASSLAAGISKTQYF. The CDR3 nucleotides read TGTGCCAGCAGCTTAGCGGCAGGGATATCCAAGACCCAGTACTTC.

The rearrangement joins TRBV5-1 to TRBJ2-5; 12 bases are shared with TRBD1. The CDR3 totals 16 residues. Germline loops: CDR1 SGHRS, CDR2 YFSETQ. V shed 3 bases and J 5 bases; nucleotides not matched to a gene: 8. CDR3 DNA: TGCGCCAGCAGCTGGGGGACAGGGGGCTTAGAGGAGACCCAGTACTTC. It is translated as CASSWGTGGLEETQYF.

This rearrangement joins TRBV5-1 to TRBJ1-1; no definite D call. Per the germline V gene, CDR1 is SGHRS and CDR2 is YFSETQ. This CDR3 spans 16 amino acids. V was trimmed by 4 bases and J by 4 bases, leaving 20 bases between them. The CDR3 reads CASSPPPGYRSTEAFF. The CDR3 nucleotides are TGCGCCAGCAGCCCCCCCCCGGGGTATCGAAGCACTGAAGCTTTCTTT.

The V and J genes are TRBV6-5 and TRBJ1-2; 9 nucleotides line up with TRBD1. The CDR3 covers 15 residues. Germline V gene sequence: CDR1 MNHEY, CDR2 SVGAGI. The trim removed 6 bases at V and 1 base at J, leaving 6 bases unmatched. CDR3 nucleotides: TGTGCCAGCAGCCGAAGACAGGGGGTTAACTATGGCTACACCTTC. Translating gives CASSRRQGVNYGYTF.

This chain links TRBV4-3 with TRBJ2-5; D gene uncertain. Germline CDR1 reads LGHNA; CDR2 reads YSLEER. The ends were cut back, 1 base at V and 5 bases at J, with 14 bases in the middle. The CDR3 length is 15 residues. The CDR3 loop reads CASSQGARLGETQYF. The CDR3 coding sequence is TGCGCCAGCAGCCAAGGGGCGCGACTCGGTGAGACCCAGTACTTC.

A single count supports this clone. The chain carries TRBV2 and TRBJ2-1; D not resolved. This CDR3 has 14 amino acids. Trimming pared 0 bases from V and 3 bases from J, leaving 6 bases between. Germline CDR1 SNHLY, CDR2 FYNNEI. CDR3 nucleotides: TGTGCCAGCAGTGAAGCGGCCTTCTACAATGAGCAGTTCTTC. It translates to CASSEAAFYNEQFF.

The chain is built from TRBV5-7 and TRBJ1-3; TRBD1 agrees at 7 bases. TRBV5-7 is an ORF; its function is uncertain. Unmatched junction bases numbered 14, after V lost 1 base and J lost 4 bases. This CDR3 region has 18 residues. The CDR3 DNA reads TGTGCCAGCAGCTTGATGAGTTCCAGGGGGGATGGGGGAAACACCATATATTTT. Its protein is CASSLMSSRGDGGNTIYF.

This sequence joins TRBV7-9 and TRBJ1-1, with 7 bases identical to TRBD1. Germline loops: CDR1 SEHNR, CDR2 FQNEAQ (reference sequence). V trimming: 5 bases; J trimming: 8 bases; junction bases outside the gene matches: 8. CDR3 length: 13 amino acids. The CDR3 DNA reads TGTGCCAGCAGCGCGAGGGACAGTAAAGAAGCTTTCTTT. Amino acid sequence: CASSARDSKEAFF.